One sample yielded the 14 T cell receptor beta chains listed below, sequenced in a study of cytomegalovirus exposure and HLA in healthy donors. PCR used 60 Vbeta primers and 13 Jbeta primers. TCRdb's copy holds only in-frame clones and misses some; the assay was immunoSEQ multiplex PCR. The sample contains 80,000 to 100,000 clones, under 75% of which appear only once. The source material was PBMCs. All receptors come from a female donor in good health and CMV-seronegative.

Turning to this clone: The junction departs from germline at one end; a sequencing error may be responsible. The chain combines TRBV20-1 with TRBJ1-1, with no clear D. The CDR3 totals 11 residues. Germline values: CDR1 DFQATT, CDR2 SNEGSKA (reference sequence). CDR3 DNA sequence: TGCAGCCTAGATTTGAAAACTGAAGCTTTCTTT. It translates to CSLDLKTEAFF.

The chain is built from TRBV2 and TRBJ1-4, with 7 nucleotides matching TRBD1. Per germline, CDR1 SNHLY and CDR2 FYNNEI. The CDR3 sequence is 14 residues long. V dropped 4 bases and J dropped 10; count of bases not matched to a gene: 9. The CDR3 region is CASSATGKVGKLFF. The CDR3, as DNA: TGTGCCAGCAGTGCGACAGGGAAAGTAGGAAAACTGTTTTTT.

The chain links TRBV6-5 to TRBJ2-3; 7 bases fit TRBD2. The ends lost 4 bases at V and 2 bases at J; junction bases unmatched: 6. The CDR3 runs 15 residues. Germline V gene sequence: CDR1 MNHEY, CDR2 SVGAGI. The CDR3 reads CASSSKRGDTDTQYF. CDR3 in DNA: TGTGCCAGCAGTTCTAAGCGGGGAGACACAGATACGCAGTATTTT.

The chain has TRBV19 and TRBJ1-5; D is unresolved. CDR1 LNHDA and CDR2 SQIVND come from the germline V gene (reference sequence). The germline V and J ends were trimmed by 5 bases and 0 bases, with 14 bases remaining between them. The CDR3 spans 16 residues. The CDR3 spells CASSPLRGGSNQPQHF. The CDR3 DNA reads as TGTGCCAGTAGTCCCCTCCGAGGCGGTAGCAATCAGCCCCAGCATTTT.

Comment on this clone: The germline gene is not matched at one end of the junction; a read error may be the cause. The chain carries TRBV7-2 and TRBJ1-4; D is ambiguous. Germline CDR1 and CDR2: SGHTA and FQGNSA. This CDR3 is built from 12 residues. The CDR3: CASSSTTEKLFF. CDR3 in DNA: TGTGCCAGCAGCTCAACTACTGAAAAACTGTTTTTT.

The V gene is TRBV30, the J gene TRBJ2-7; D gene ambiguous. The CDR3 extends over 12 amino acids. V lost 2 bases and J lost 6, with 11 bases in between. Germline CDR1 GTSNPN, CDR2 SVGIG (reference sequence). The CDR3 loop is CAWSPSVGEQYF. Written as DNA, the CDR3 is TGTGCCTGGAGTCCCTCCGTCGGCGAGCAGTACTTC. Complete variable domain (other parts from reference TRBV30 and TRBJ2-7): SQTIHQWPATLVQPVGSPLSLECTVEGTSNPNLYWYRQAAGRGLQLLFYSVGIGQISSEVPQNLSASRPQDRQFILSSKKLLLSDSGFYLCAWSPSVGEQYFGPGTRLTVT.

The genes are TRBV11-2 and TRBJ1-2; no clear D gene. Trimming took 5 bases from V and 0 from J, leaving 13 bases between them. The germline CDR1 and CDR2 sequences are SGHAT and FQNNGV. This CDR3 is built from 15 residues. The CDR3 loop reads CASSPTRDANYGYTF. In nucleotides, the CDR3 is TGTGCCAGCAGCCCCACCCGGGATGCTAACTATGGCTACACCTTC.

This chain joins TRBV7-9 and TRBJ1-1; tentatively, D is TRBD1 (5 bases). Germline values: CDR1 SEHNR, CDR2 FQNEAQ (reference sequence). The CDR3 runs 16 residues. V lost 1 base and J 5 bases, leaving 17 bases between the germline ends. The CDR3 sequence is CASSLGSSLQETEAFF. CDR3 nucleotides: TGTGCCAGCAGCTTAGGGAGCAGCCTACAGGAAACTGAAGCTTTCTTT.

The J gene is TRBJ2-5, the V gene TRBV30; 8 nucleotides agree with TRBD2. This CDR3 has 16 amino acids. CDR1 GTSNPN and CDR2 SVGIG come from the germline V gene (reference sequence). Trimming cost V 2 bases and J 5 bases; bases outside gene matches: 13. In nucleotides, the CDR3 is TGTGCCTGGAGTCTACGGGGGGGAAGTTTGTTTGAGACCCAGTACTTC. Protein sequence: CAWSLRGGSLFETQYF.

The CDR3, as DNA: TGTGCCAGCGGGGCGGGGGCGGTGAGAGCTTTCTTT. Encoded protein: CASGAGAVRAFF. This sequence joins TRBV28 and TRBJ1-1; perhaps TRBD1 as D (6 bases). Germline V gene data show CDR1 as MDHEN and CDR2 as SYDVKM. Trimming took off 8 bases at V and 10 bases at J, with 17 bases between the two ends. CDR3 length: 12 amino acids.

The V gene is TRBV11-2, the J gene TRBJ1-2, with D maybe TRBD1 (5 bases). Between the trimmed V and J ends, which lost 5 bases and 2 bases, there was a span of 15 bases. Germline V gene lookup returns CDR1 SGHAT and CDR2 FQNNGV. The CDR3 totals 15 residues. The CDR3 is CASSPAGGGNYGYTF. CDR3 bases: TGTGCCAGCAGCCCCGCGGGGGGAGGGAACTATGGCTACACCTTC.

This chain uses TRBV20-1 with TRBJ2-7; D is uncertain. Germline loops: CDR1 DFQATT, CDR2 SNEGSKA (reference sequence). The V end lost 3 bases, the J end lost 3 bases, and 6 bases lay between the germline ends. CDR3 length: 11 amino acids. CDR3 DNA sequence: TGCAGTGCTAGGAGGAACTACGAGCAGTACTTC. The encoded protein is CSARRNYEQYF.

CDR3 amino acids: CASSFPIKGLAGGETQYF. CDR3 DNA: TGTGCCAGCAGCTTCCCGATTAAGGGACTAGCGGGGGGAGAGACCCAGTACTTC. The V and J genes are TRBV7-9 and TRBJ2-5; 15 positions agree with TRBD2. The CDR3 has 18 amino acids. In germline, CDR1 is SEHNR, CDR2 FQNEAQ (reference sequence). The V gene end was trimmed by 3 bases and the J gene end by 4 bases; junction bases not matched to a gene: 9.

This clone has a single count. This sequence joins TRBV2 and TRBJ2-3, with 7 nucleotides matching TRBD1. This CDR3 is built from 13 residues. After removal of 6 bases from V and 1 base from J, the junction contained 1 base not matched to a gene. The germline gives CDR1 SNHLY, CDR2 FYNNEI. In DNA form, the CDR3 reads TGTGCCAGCAGAGGACAGGGCACAGATACGCAGTATTTT. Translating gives CASRGQGTDTQYF.